These 27 T cell receptor beta chains were sequenced from one sample in a study of beta chain features in type 1 diabetes. Study-wide results and limits: Moderately but significantly shorter TCRB CDR3s were found in Type 1 diabetes patients in all four CD4+ subsets.

Which antigens these TCRs recognize remains unknown. Isolated RNA was reverse transcribed in full, so expressed TCRB transcripts were sequenced. The table came from immunoSEQ multiplex PCR; TCRdb's copy has only in-frame clones and leaves some out. The data hold roughly 300,000 clones, with 14% observed a single time. Material: naive CD4+ T cells from blood. These receptors were collected from a man in his thirties or forties with type 1 diabetes.

This rearrangement joins TRBV28 to TRBJ2-7; 8 nucleotides match TRBD2. The CDR3 has 14 amino acids. Trimming removed 5 bases from V and 3 bases from J; junction bases left unmatched: 6. The germline V gene has CDR1 MDHEN and CDR2 SYDVKM. For the CDR3, the DNA is TGTGCCAGCAGTGCCGGGACTAGAGTCTACGAGCAGTACTTC. This gives the protein CASSAGTRVYEQYF. The variable domain in full, with the rest retrieved from reference TRBV28 and TRBJ2-7, is DVKVTQSSRYLVKRTGEKVFLECVQDMDHENMFWYRQDPGLGLRLIYFSYDVKMKEKGDIPEGYSVSREKKERFSLILESASTNQTSMYLCASSAGTRVYEQYFGPGTRLTVT.

V is TRBV9 and J is TRBJ1-2; 12 positions agree with TRBD1. The germline CDR1 and CDR2 sequences are SGDLS and YYNGEE. J gave up 8 bases and V 3 bases, and 5 bases lay outside the gene matches. This CDR3 spans 14 amino acids. The CDR3 here is CASSGGQGAMGYTF. The CDR3 DNA reads as TGTGCCAGCAGCGGGGGACAGGGGGCGATGGGCTACACCTTC.

In this sample, this clone turned up a few times. V usage is TRBV19 and J usage is TRBJ1-5; 10 bases fit TRBD1. From germline, CDR1 is LNHDA and CDR2 SQIVND (reference sequence). The CDR3 is 14 residues long. The V and J ends lost 7 bases and 7 bases, in that order; junction bases with no gene match: 7. The CDR3 DNA is TGTGCCAGTATGACAGGGGGCCTTCAACAGCCCCAGCATTTT. This codes for CASMTGGLQQPQHF.

This clone was observed a handful of times. The genes are TRBV6-6 and TRBJ1-2, with D hard to call. Per the germline V gene, CDR1 is MNHNY and CDR2 is SVGAGI (reference sequence). The CDR3 loop spans 13 amino acids. V lost 5 bases and J lost 8, with 15 bases in between. The CDR3: CASSPLSPSGYTF. The CDR3 DNA follows: TGTGCCAGCAGTCCCCTTTCGCCGAGCGGCTACACCTTC.

The rearrangement uses TRBV23-1 and TRBJ2-7; weak D call: TRBD1 (6 bases). TRBV23-1 is reported as an ORF; its role is uncertain. The length of the CDR3 is 15 residues. Trimming stripped 8 bases from V and 0 bases from J, with 17 bases between. The CDR3 DNA follows: TGCGCCAGCGTTACCTTCAGGGGTAGCTCCTACGAGCAGTACTTC. Residues: CASVTFRGSSYEQYF.

In this sample, this clone turned up a few times. The chain has TRBV5-1 and TRBJ2-3, with D unclear. The CDR3 totals 14 residues. Germline CDR1 is SGHRS and CDR2 is YFSETQ. Trimming removed 2 bases from V and 5 bases from J, with 12 bases in between. The CDR3 protein is CASSFGGVEDTQYF. For the CDR3, the DNA is TGCGCCAGCAGCTTTGGCGGAGTAGAAGATACGCAGTATTTT. The full variable domain, its missing parts supplied by reference TRBV5-1 and TRBJ2-3, is KAGVTQTPRYLIKTRGQQVTLSCSPISGHRSVSWYQQTPGQGLQFLFEYFSETQRNKGNFPGRFSGRQFSNSRSEMNVSTLELGDSALYLCASSFGGVEDTQYFGPGTRLTVL.

The table lists this clone with a few counts. The chain combines TRBV30 with TRBJ2-7; D perhaps matches TRBD2 (6 bases). V lost 1 base and J lost 3, with 16 bases in between. This CDR3 region has 15 residues. Germline-derived CDR1 and CDR2 are GTSNPN and SVGIG (reference sequence). The CDR3 nucleotides read TGTGCCTGGAGTGGGGGAGCGGGCGGGAACTACGAGCAGTACTTC. It specifies CAWSGGAGGNYEQYF.

This chain connects TRBV25-1 to TRBJ2-1; 15 positions match TRBD2. From germline, CDR1 is MGHDK and CDR2 SYGVNS. The CDR3 sequence is 18 residues long. The ends lost 3 bases at V and 7 bases at J; junction bases unmatched: 10. The CDR3 region has the DNA TGTGCCAGCAGTGATGCCAGGGGACTAGCGGGAGGCGTAAATGAGCAGTTCTTC. Translated, it gives CASSDARGLAGGVNEQFF.

The chain links TRBV18 to TRBJ2-1, with D possibly matching TRBD2 (7 bases). This CDR3 has 13 residues. V lost 8 bases and J lost 9, with 17 bases in between. Germline values: CDR1 KGHSH, CDR2 LQKENI. The CDR3 coding sequence is TGTGCCAGCGTGGGAGGGGACATTACTGAGCAGTTCTTC. Translating it yields CASVGGDITEQFF.

V usage is TRBV28 and J usage is TRBJ2-1, with 7 nucleotides matching TRBD2. Germline lookup yields CDR1 MDHEN and CDR2 SYDVKM. The CDR3 is 14 residues long. Trimming removed 6 bases from V and 8 bases from J; junction bases left unmatched: 10. In nucleotides, the CDR3 is TGTGCCAGCAGGCTGGGGGGGAGTGCGGATGAGCAGTTCTTC. Residues: CASRLGGSADEQFF.

The genes are TRBV27 and TRBJ2-1; D remains unclear. CDR3 size: 12 residues. V lost 5 bases, J lost 5 bases, and 7 bases lay in between. Germline V CDR1 and CDR2: MNHEY, SMNVEV (reference sequence). In DNA, the CDR3 is TGTGCCAGCAGTACCCTAAACAATGAGCAGTTCTTC. This translates into CASSTLNNEQFF.

This chain's CDR3 is CASRPSGQETQYF. The CDR3 region has the DNA TGTGCCAGCAGGCCCAGCGGCCAAGAGACCCAGTACTTC. This chain uses TRBV7-9 with TRBJ2-5; TRBD2 is a possible D gene (5 bases). CDR1 and CDR2 (germline): SEHNR, FQNEAQ (reference sequence). V was pared by 6 bases and J by 1 base, with 9 bases between. The CDR3 spans 13 residues.

The rearrangement links TRBV7-6 to TRBJ1-5; D is possibly TRBD1 (5 bases). CDR1 is SGHVS, CDR2 FNYEAQ, per germline. V lost 1 base, J lost 1 base, and 8 bases lay in between. The CDR3 covers 15 residues. This CDR3 is CASSLGGGSNQPQHF. The DNA of the CDR3 is TGTGCCAGCAGCTTAGGTGGGGGGAGCAATCAGCCCCAGCATTTT.

DNA of the CDR3: TGTGCCAGCAGCTTAGCCTCGCAGAGGCCGTTCTTC. Translation gives CASSLASQRPFF. This rearrangement joins TRBV7-2 to TRBJ2-1; D is unresolved. Germline V CDR1 and CDR2: SGHTA, FQGNSA. The CDR3 has 12 residues. Deletions cut 0 bases from V and 15 bases from J, with 12 bases between.

This clone was detected only a few times. The rearrangement uses TRBV6-5 and TRBJ2-7; maybe TRBD2 (5 bases). The germline gives CDR1 MNHEY, CDR2 SVGAGI. The CDR3 length is 11 residues. Trimming pared 2 bases from V and 11 bases from J, leaving 10 bases between. CDR3 DNA: TGTGCCAGCAGTTACCGGGGTTTAGAGTACTTC. Protein sequence: CASSYRGLEYF.

The V gene is TRBV7-9, the J gene TRBJ2-7, with a possible D match to TRBD1 (6 bases). CDR3 length: 11 amino acids. V dropped 8 bases and J dropped 7 bases, with 12 bases sitting between them. The germline V gene has CDR1 SEHNR and CDR2 FQNEAQ (reference sequence). CDR3 amino acids: CASRTETEQYF. The CDR3 DNA reads as TGTGCCAGCCGGACAGAGACGGAGCAGTACTTC. The complete variable domain, with remaining parts taken from reference TRBV7-9 and TRBJ2-7, reads DTGVSQNPRHKITKRGQNVTFRCDPISEHNRLYWYRQTLGQGPEFLTYFQNEAQLEKSRLLSDRFSAERPKGSFSTLEIQRTEQGDSAMYLCASRTETEQYFGPGTRLTVT.

The genes are TRBV7-9 and TRBJ1-5; 9 nucleotides align to TRBD1. The length of the CDR3 is 16 residues. Germline CDR1 reads SEHNR; CDR2 reads FQNEAQ (reference sequence). The ends lost 5 bases at V and 4 bases at J; junction bases unmatched: 9. CDR3 residues: CASSLGTGRLNQPQHF. The CDR3 coding sequence is TGTGCCAGCAGCCTCGGGACAGGGCGTCTTAATCAGCCCCAGCATTTT. Full variable domain (remainder filled in from reference TRBV7-9 and TRBJ1-5): DTGVSQNPRHKITKRGQNVTFRCDPISEHNRLYWYRQTLGQGPEFLTYFQNEAQLEKSRLLSDRFSAERPKGSFSTLEIQRTEQGDSAMYLCASSLGTGRLNQPQHFGDGTRLSIL.

DNA of the CDR3: TGTGCCAGCAGTTTCGGCCCAACGCGGGCAGATACGCAGTATTTT. Translation gives CASSFGPTRADTQYF. This chain uses TRBV27 with TRBJ2-3, with a possible D match to TRBD2 (5 bases). This CDR3 has 15 amino acids. V lost 3 bases and J lost 4, with 14 bases in between. The germline V gene has CDR1 MNHEY and CDR2 SMNVEV (reference sequence).

This sequence joins TRBV2 and TRBJ1-2; D uncertain. Germline assignment: CDR1 SNHLY and CDR2 FYNNEI. The CDR3 is made up of 13 amino acids. With 5 bases removed from V and 3 bases from J, the gap between germline ends came to 10 bases. CDR3 bases: TGTGCCAGCAGTCTAGCAGGCGACTATGGCTACACCTTC. The encoded protein is CASSLAGDYGYTF.

The chain is built from TRBV9 and TRBJ2-3; 15 nucleotides match TRBD2. The CDR3 sequence is 17 residues long. V was clipped by 4 bases and J by 2 bases; unmatched bases: 5. Germline CDR1 is SGDLS and CDR2 is YYNGEE. CDR3 amino acids: CASSRGTSGRITDTQYF. For the CDR3, the DNA is TGTGCCAGCAGCAGAGGGACTAGCGGGAGGATCACAGATACGCAGTATTTT.

V and J are TRBV28 and TRBJ1-1; TRBD1 matches at 10 bases. Germline V gene sequence: CDR1 MDHEN, CDR2 SYDVKM. V lost 5 bases to trimming and J lost 5 bases; unmatched junction nucleotides: 11. The CDR3 is 16 amino acids. Here the CDR3 reads CASSIDRGRGITEAFF. The CDR3 nucleotides read TGTGCCAGCAGTATTGACAGGGGGCGCGGGATAACTGAAGCTTTCTTT. The full variable domain, in which reference TRBV28 and TRBJ1-1 provide the parts outside the CDR3, is DVKVTQSSRYLVKRTGEKVFLECVQDMDHENMFWYRQDPGLGLRLIYFSYDVKMKEKGDIPEGYSVSREKKERFSLILESASTNQTSMYLCASSIDRGRGITEAFFGQGTRLTVV.

This clone was seen a few times. This chain uses TRBV5-1 with TRBJ2-3; 10 nucleotides match TRBD1. After removal of 1 base from V and 3 bases from J, the junction contained 8 bases not matched to a gene. Germline V lookup: CDR1 SGHRS, CDR2 YFSETQ. The CDR3 has 17 residues. CDR3 amino acids: CASSLTPGQGRTDTQYF. The CDR3 DNA reads TGCGCCAGCAGCTTGACCCCGGGACAGGGGAGAACAGATACGCAGTATTTT.

This clone was detected a few times. The rearrangement uses TRBV20-1 and TRBJ1-2; the D gene is possibly TRBD1 (5 bases). V gave up 7 bases and J gave up 8 bases, with 11 bases separating them. Germline CDR1 DFQATT, CDR2 SNEGSKA (reference sequence). The CDR3 spans 10 residues. The DNA for the CDR3 is TGCAGTGGCCAGGGTGGCGGCTACACCTTC. Translating it yields CSGQGGGYTF.

V is TRBV7-9 and J is TRBJ2-7, with D hard to call. CDR3 length: 12 residues. Trimming took 4 bases from V and 6 from J, leaving 10 bases between them. CDR1 is SEHNR and CDR2 is FQNEAQ in the germline V gene (reference sequence). The CDR3 is CASSSTGSEQYF. The CDR3 nucleotides are TGTGCCAGCAGCTCCACTGGTTCCGAGCAGTACTTC.

About this clone: The sample holds other DNA sequences that translate to the same CDR3. The chain couples TRBV20-1 to TRBJ2-1, with D uncertain. The CDR3 runs to 11 residues. Trimming cost V 1 base and J 4 bases, with 2 bases left between them. Germline-derived CDR1 and CDR2 are DFQATT and SNEGSKA (reference sequence). The CDR3 DNA is TGCAGTGCTAGAGCATACAATGAGCAGTTCTTC. Amino acids: CSARAYNEQFF.

This clone was picked up a small number of times. The genes are TRBV27 and TRBJ1-1, with D possibly being TRBD1 (5 bases). V was cut by 0 bases and J by 5 bases, with 13 bases left in between. The CDR3 totals 15 residues. Germline CDR1 is MNHEY and CDR2 is SMNVEV (reference sequence). The CDR3 here is CASSLSWGGDTEAFF. For the CDR3, the DNA is TGTGCCAGCAGTTTATCGTGGGGGGGAGATACTGAAGCTTTCTTT.

The chain carries TRBV4-3 and TRBJ2-2; 7 bases fit TRBD1. The V segment lost 3 bases and the J segment 0 bases; nucleotides outside the gene matches: 1. This CDR3 comprises 15 residues. Germline V lookup: CDR1 LGHNA, CDR2 YSLEER. The CDR3 reads CASSHGTANTGELFF. CDR3 sequence (DNA): TGCGCCAGCAGCCACGGGACAGCGAACACCGGGGAGCTGTTTTTT.